This T cell receptor beta chain was captured in a study of shared clonotypes between healthy human individuals. The length of the CDR3 is 13 residues. Germline V gene data show CDR1 as LGHNA and CDR2 as YNFKEQ. Trimming shortened V by 1 base and J by 2 bases, and 3 bases separated the two germline ends. TCRdb keeps only in-frame clones here, not all; method: immunoSEQ multiplex PCR. The data show over a million clones, around 98% seen once. The V call is TRBV4-2, the J call TRBJ1-3; D gene unclear. The origin of this receptor is a man aged 25-40 years in good health. What was sequenced was naive CD4+ T cells sorted from blood. Noted subset: CD45RA+ positively selected. This CDR3 reads CASSQGAGNTIYF. In DNA form, the CDR3 reads TGTGCCAGCAGCCAAGGGGCTGGAAACACCATATATTTT.